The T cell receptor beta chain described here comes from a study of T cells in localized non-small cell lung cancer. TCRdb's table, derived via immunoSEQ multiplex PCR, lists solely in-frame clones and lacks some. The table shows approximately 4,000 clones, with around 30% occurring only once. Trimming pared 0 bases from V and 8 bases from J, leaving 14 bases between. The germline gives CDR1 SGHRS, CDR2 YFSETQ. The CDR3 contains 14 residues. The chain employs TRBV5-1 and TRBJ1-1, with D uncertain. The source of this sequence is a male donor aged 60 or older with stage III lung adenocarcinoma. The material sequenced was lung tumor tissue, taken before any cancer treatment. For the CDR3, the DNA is TGCGCCAGCAGCTTGGATATGGCGGGCATGGAAGCTTTCTTT. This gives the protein CASSLDMAGMEAFF.